The next 25 T cell receptor beta chains were all read from a single sample in a study of control samples from healthy donors and cancer patients. The repertoire was sequenced with immunoSEQ multiplex PCR; TCRdb's copy has only in-frame clones and lacks some. The sample includes 100,000 to 130,000 clones, around four fifths of them seen just once. Material: blood. The receptors stem from a man aged 18 to 29 in good health.

In its sample, this clone was seen once. The chain has TRBV30 and TRBJ2-5; D not certain. The germline V gene has CDR1 GTSNPN and CDR2 SVGIG (reference sequence). Trimming cost V 7 bases and J 4 bases, with 10 bases left between them. CDR3 length: 11 amino acids. For the CDR3, the DNA is TGTGCCTCGATTAGTTTAGAGACCCAGTACTTC. Residues: CASISLETQYF.

This clone was detected only a few times. The chain links TRBV2 to TRBJ1-2; no definite D call. The CDR3 length is 14 residues. V lost 8 bases to trimming and J lost 8 bases, with 21 bases between them. Germline CDR1 and CDR2: SNHLY and FYNNEI. In DNA, the CDR3 is TGTGCCAGCTCCATGGGAGATCTGTTGTGGGGCTACACCTTC. Amino acids: CASSMGDLLWGYTF.

V is TRBV14 and J is TRBJ1-1; no firm D call. The CDR3 contains 13 residues. Per germline, CDR1 SGHDN and CDR2 FVKESK. Trimming removed 5 bases from V and 1 base from J, with 8 bases in between. CDR3 sequence reads: CASSSGRNTEAFF. The CDR3, as DNA: TGTGCCAGCAGCTCTGGTCGGAACACTGAAGCTTTCTTT.

V and J are TRBV6-5 and TRBJ2-2, with D possibly matching TRBD2 (5 bases). Germline CDR1 and CDR2: MNHEY and SVGAGI. CDR3 length: 13 amino acids. V was shortened by 8 bases and J by 1 base, with 8 bases between the two germline ends. The CDR3 nucleotides read TGTGCCAGCTTTGGACTGAACACCGGGGAGCTGTTTTTT. It encodes CASFGLNTGELFF.

The chain joins TRBV9 to TRBJ2-1; a possible D gene is TRBD1 (5 bases). From germline, CDR1 is SGDLS and CDR2 YYNGEE. This CDR3 comprises 14 residues. The V gene lost 7 bases and the J gene lost 0 bases, with 11 bases spanning the gap. The CDR3 protein is CASARRVSYNEQFF. CDR3 in DNA: TGTGCCAGCGCACGCAGGGTCTCCTACAATGAGCAGTTCTTC.

This clone was counted between two and nine times. The chain uses TRBV9 and TRBJ2-2; unclear D gene. This CDR3 contains 14 residues. The germline V gene encodes CDR1 SGDLS and CDR2 YYNGEE. Trimming took off 2 bases at V and 4 bases at J, with 9 bases between the two ends. As DNA, the CDR3 is TGTGCCAGCAGCGTGGGTCCAAGCACCGGGGAGCTGTTTTTT. Translation: CASSVGPSTGELFF.

The chain employs TRBV28 and TRBJ1-5; 11 bases map to TRBD1. This CDR3 region has 14 residues. V trimming: 8 bases; J trimming: 6 bases; junction bases outside the gene matches: 6. Germline CDR1 is MDHEN and CDR2 is SYDVKM. The CDR3 loop is CASRRTGGGQPQHF. The CDR3 DNA reads TGTGCCAGCCGCCGGACAGGGGGCGGTCAGCCCCAGCATTTT.

The chain recombines TRBV10-3 with TRBJ2-1, with a possible D match to TRBD1 (6 bases). This CDR3 comprises 17 residues. The germline gives CDR1 ENHRY, CDR2 SYGVKD. Trimming stripped 0 bases from V and 1 base from J, with 13 bases between. CDR3 amino acids: CAISESWGRESYNEQFF. The CDR3 DNA is TGTGCCATCAGTGAGTCGTGGGGGCGCGAATCCTACAATGAGCAGTTCTTC.

The genes are TRBV7-2 and TRBJ1-5; D gene unclear. Germline CDR1 reads SGHTA; CDR2 reads FQGNSA. The CDR3 is 16 amino acids. V lost 1 base, J lost 3 bases, and 13 bases lay in between. CDR3 coding DNA: TGTGCCAGCAGCTTAGTGCAGACGGTGTTCAATCAGCCCCAGCATTTT. Its protein is CASSLVQTVFNQPQHF.

A note on this clone: Other nucleotide sequences in the sample specify the same CDR3. The chain joins TRBV11-2 to TRBJ2-7; TRBD2 agrees at 7 bases. V lost 1 base, J lost 5 bases, and 17 bases stayed unmatched. CDR1 and CDR2 from the germline V gene are SGHAT and FQNNGV. The CDR3 covers 18 residues. CDR3 in DNA: TGTGCCAGCAGCTTAGGTCGGGGCGGGGGTGCCCAACTCGACGAGCAGTACGTC. It yields the protein CASSLGRGGGAQLDEQYV.

This chain uses TRBV10-1 with TRBJ1-1, with D perhaps matching TRBD1 (5 bases). CDR3 length: 13 residues. V gave up 0 bases and J gave up 8 bases, with 10 bases separating them. Germline V lookup: CDR1 WNHNN, CDR2 SYGVQD (reference sequence). The CDR3 loop reads CASSESMRGEAFF. For the CDR3, the DNA is TGCGCCAGCAGTGAGTCGATGCGGGGGGAAGCTTTCTTT.

The chain links TRBV30 to TRBJ1-5; D is uncertain. CDR1 and CDR2 (germline): GTSNPN, SVGIG (reference sequence). V was trimmed by 2 bases and J by 0 bases, leaving 5 bases between them. This CDR3 comprises 13 residues. Here the CDR3 DNA reads TGTGCCTGGAGTCAGGATAGCAATCAGCCCCAGCATTTT. Amino acid sequence: CAWSQDSNQPQHF. Full variable domain (rest looked up from reference TRBV30 and TRBJ1-5): SQTIHQWPATLVQPVGSPLSLECTVEGTSNPNLYWYRQAAGRGLQLLFYSVGIGQISSEVPQNLSASRPQDRQFILSSKKLLLSDSGFYLCAWSQDSNQPQHFGDGTRLSIL.

This clone was found once. This rearrangement joins TRBV7-9 to TRBJ2-7, with D perhaps TRBD2 (5 bases). This CDR3 comprises 14 residues. Between the trimmed V and J ends, which lost 1 base and 6 bases, there was a span of 13 bases. The germline CDR1 and CDR2 sequences are SEHNR and FQNEAQ (reference sequence). CDR3 residues: CASSLVEAVSEQYF. DNA of the CDR3: TGTGCCAGCAGCTTAGTCGAAGCGGTGAGCGAGCAGTACTTC.

The V call is TRBV5-5, the J call TRBJ1-1, with unresolved D. The V end lost 4 bases, the J end lost 10 bases, and 26 bases lay between the germline ends. The germline V gene has CDR1 SGHKS and CDR2 YYEKEE (reference sequence). This CDR3 is built from 16 residues. The CDR3 sequence is CASSIRSEVGLRGAFF. The DNA of the CDR3 is TGTGCCAGCAGCATAAGAAGTGAGGTAGGGCTGAGAGGAGCTTTCTTT.

This chain connects TRBV25-1 to TRBJ2-3, with D tentatively TRBD1 (6 bases). The CDR3 is 15 residues long. Between the trimmed V and J ends, which lost 8 bases and 4 bases, there was a span of 19 bases. From germline, CDR1 is MGHDK and CDR2 SYGVNS. The CDR3 loop reads CASQNSSRGPDTQYF. CDR3 bases: TGTGCCAGCCAAAATAGTTCCAGGGGCCCAGATACGCAGTATTTT.

The chain joins TRBV7-9 to TRBJ2-5; D call uncertain. In germline, CDR1 is SEHNR, CDR2 FQNEAQ (reference sequence). This CDR3 region has 14 residues. Trimming took off 5 bases at V and 5 bases at J, with 15 bases between the two ends. The CDR3 DNA reads TGTGCCAGCAGCATAAGGCCCACCGCCGAGACCCAGTACTTC. It translates to CASSIRPTAETQYF.

In nucleotides, the CDR3 is TGTGCCAGCAGGGTAGAAACCGGGGAGCTGTTTTTT. Translating it yields CASRVETGELFF. The chain combines TRBV6-5 with TRBJ2-2; D ambiguous. The CDR3 sequence is 12 residues long. Germline V lookup: CDR1 MNHEY, CDR2 SVGAGI. The germline V and J ends were trimmed by 6 bases and 5 bases, with 7 bases remaining between them.

The chain joins TRBV9 to TRBJ2-2; 9 bases agree with TRBD1. Germline lookup yields CDR1 SGDLS and CDR2 YYNGEE. The V and J ends lost 2 bases and 5 bases, in that order; junction bases with no gene match: 10. The CDR3 has 17 residues. The CDR3 reads CASSVGIGTGWTGELFF. The CDR3, as DNA: TGTGCCAGCAGCGTCGGGATCGGGACAGGGTGGACCGGGGAGCTGTTTTTT.

This sequence joins TRBV3-1 (or the pseudogene TRBV3-2) and TRBJ2-7; 8 bases fit TRBD2. Germline values: CDR1 LGHDT, CDR2 YNNKEL (reference sequence). This CDR3 is 13 amino acids long. The junction had 3 bases not matched to a gene; V was cut back by 2 bases and J by 6 bases. CDR3 DNA sequence: TGTGCCAGCAGCCAATTGGCGGGGGGCGAGCAGTACGTC. Encoded protein: CASSQLAGGEQYV.

The chain uses TRBV6-5 and TRBJ2-3; 8 bases fit TRBD1. The germline V gene encodes CDR1 MNHEY and CDR2 SVGAGI. The CDR3 has 14 amino acids. Trimming removed 7 bases from V and 3 bases from J; junction bases left unmatched: 6. The CDR3 DNA is TGTGCCAGCACCGGACAGGGTGTAACAGATACGCAGTATTTT. Translating it yields CASTGQGVTDTQYF.

The chain employs TRBV2 and TRBJ1-6; 7 bases fit TRBD1. Germline-derived CDR1 and CDR2 are SNHLY and FYNNEI. The V gene end was trimmed by 8 bases and the J gene end by 6 bases; junction bases not matched to a gene: 7. The CDR3 covers 14 residues. In DNA, the CDR3 is TGTGCCAGCGGAACAGGGGCATTTAATTCACCCCTCCACTTT. Protein: CASGTGAFNSPLHF.

V is TRBV20-1 and J is TRBJ1-6; D is unresolved. Looked up from germline, CDR1 is DFQATT and CDR2 is SNEGSKA (reference sequence). The CDR3 consists of 13 residues. V was trimmed by 3 bases and J by 6 bases, leaving 9 bases between them. The CDR3, as DNA: TGCAGTGCTAGTGGGGTAATTAATTCACCCCTCCACTTT. Translating gives CSASGVINSPLHF.

The chain uses TRBV11-3 and TRBJ2-3; TRBD2 aligns across 8 bases. The CDR3 extends over 14 amino acids. Germline CDR1 is SGHNT and CDR2 is YENEEA. With 4 bases clipped from V and 3 bases from J, the junction kept 3 bases outside the gene matches. The CDR3, as DNA: TGTGCCAGCAGCTGGGGACTAGAGACAGATACGCAGTATTTT. It codes for CASSWGLETDTQYF.

The chain uses TRBV6-1 and TRBJ2-7; D gene uncertain. The CDR3 extends over 12 amino acids. V dropped 3 bases and J dropped 3 bases, with 6 bases sitting between them. Germline CDR1 and CDR2: MNHNS and SASEGT. The CDR3 DNA is TGTGCCAGCAGTGAGGTACACTACGAGCAGTACGTC. Its translation is CASSEVHYEQYV.

The rearrangement links TRBV13 to TRBJ1-5, with 7 bases fitting TRBD1. This CDR3 comprises 17 residues. The germline CDR1 and CDR2 sequences are PRHDT and FYEKMQ (reference sequence). Germline trimming cut 0 bases from V and 2 bases from J; bases unmatched to any gene: 7. The CDR3 spells CASSLGPPGGGNQPQHF. DNA for the CDR3: TGTGCCAGCAGCTTAGGTCCTCCAGGGGGGGGCAATCAGCCCCAGCATTTT. Variable domain in full (rest from reference TRBV13 and TRBJ1-5): AAGVIQSPRHLIKEKRETATLKCYPIPRHDTVYWYQQGPGQDPQFLISFYEKMQSDKGSIPDRFSAQQFSDYHSELNMSSLELGDSALYFCASSLGPPGGGNQPQHFGDGTRLSIL.